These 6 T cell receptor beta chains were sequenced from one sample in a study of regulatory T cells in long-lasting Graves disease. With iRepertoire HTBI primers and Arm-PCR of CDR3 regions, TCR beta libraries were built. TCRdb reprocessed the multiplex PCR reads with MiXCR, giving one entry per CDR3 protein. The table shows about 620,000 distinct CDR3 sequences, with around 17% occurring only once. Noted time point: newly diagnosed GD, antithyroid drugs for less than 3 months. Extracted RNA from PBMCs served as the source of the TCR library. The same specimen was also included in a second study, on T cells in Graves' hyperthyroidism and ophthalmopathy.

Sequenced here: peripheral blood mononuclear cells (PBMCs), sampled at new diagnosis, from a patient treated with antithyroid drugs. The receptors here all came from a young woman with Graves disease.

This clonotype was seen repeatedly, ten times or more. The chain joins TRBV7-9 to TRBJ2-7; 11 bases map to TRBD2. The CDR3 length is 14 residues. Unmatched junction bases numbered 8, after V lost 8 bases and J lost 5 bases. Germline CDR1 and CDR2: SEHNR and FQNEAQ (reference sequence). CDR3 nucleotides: TGTGCCAGCGTCAAAGGGGGACTAGCGGACGAGCAGTACTTC. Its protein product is CASVKGGLADEQYF.

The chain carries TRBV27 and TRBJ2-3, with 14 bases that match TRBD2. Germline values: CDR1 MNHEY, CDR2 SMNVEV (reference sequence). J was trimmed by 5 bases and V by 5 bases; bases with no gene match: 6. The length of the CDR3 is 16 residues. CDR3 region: CASSTRLAGGKDTQYF. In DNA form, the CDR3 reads TGTGCCAGCAGTACCCGACTAGCGGGAGGGAAAGATACGCAGTATTTT.

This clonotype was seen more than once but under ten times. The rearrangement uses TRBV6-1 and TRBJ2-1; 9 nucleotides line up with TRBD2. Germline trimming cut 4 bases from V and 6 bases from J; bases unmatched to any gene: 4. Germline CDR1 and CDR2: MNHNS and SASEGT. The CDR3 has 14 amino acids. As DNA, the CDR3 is TGTGCCAGCAGTGTTAGCGGGAGTCGCAATGAGCAGTTCTTC. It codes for CASSVSGSRNEQFF.

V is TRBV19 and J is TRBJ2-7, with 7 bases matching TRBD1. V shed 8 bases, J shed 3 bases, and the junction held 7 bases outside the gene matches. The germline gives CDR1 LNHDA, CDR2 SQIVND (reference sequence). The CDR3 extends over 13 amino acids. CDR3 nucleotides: TGTGCCAGTGGGTTTAGACAGGGCTACGAGCAGTACTTC. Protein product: CASGFRQGYEQYF. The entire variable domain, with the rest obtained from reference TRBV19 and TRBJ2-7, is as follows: DGGITQSPKYLFRKEGQNVTLSCEQNLNHDAMYWYRQDPGQGLRLIYYSQIVNDFQKGDIAEGYSVSREKKESFPLTVTSAQKNPTAFYLCASGFRQGYEQYFGPGTRLTVT.

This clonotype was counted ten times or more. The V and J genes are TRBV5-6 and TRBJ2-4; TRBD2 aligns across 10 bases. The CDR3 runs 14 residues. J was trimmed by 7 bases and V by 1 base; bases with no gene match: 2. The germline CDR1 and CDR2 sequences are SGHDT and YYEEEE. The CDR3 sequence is CASSLLAGANIQYF. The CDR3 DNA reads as TGTGCCAGCAGCTTGCTAGCGGGAGCGAACATTCAGTACTTC.

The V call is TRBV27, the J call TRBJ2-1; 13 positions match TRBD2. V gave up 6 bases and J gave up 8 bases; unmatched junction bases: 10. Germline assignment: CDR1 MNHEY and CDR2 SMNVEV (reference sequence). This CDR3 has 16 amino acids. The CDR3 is CASSNRLAGGKDEQFF. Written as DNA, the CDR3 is TGTGCCAGCAGCAACCGACTAGCGGGAGGTAAGGATGAGCAGTTCTTC.